This T cell receptor (beta chain) emerged from a study of blood T cell repertoires in COVID-19. Study background: Acute and convalescent COVID-19 specimens originated in the United States, Italy and Spain. T cells, B-cell-depleted T cells, or PBMCs supplied cDNA or gDNA.

Per the original methods: Scientists estimated how many nucleated cells there were by amplifying reference gene primers. The protocol was immunoSEQ multiplex PCR, while the TCRdb copy is restricted to in-frame clones and leaves out a portion. V and J calls plus clone size are reproduced from that table; the DNA served to infer D and trimming. The sample includes roughly 35,000 clones, 85% of them seen just once. V was pared by 5 bases and J by 4 bases, with 14 bases between. The CDR3 loop spans 14 amino acids. Looked up from germline, CDR1 is MDHEN and CDR2 is SYDVKM. The sequence was collected from a human donor with acute or convalescent COVID-19. The donor label of this sample is uncertain. This chain joins TRBV28 and TRBJ2-5; D remains unclear. The sequenced sample consisted of peripheral blood. The CDR3 loop is CASSISPFLETQYF. The CDR3 bases are TGTGCCAGCAGTATCTCTCCCTTCCTAGAGACCCAGTACTTC.